Sequencing of this T cell receptor (beta chain) was carried out in a study of siplizumab effects on memory and regulatory T cells (dated by TCRdb to the late 2010s). Regarding the complete study: The effect of the anti-CD2 antibody siplizumab on alloreactive T-cell subsets was examined in allogeneic mixed lymphocyte reactions constructed from human PBMCs. General study outcomes and caveats: Because sequences at frequencies below about 10^-5 were poorly captured, only a minor fraction of alloreactive clones could be mapped back to unstimulated subsets. Siplizumab significantly lowered the cumulative frequency of alloreactive sequences that could be traced to unstimulated CD4+ memory T cells. Among mappable alloreactive CD4+ clones, the Treg-derived fraction averaged around 69% with siplizumab versus 25% to 30% in control reactions. No functional confirmation was obtained for the suppressive function of proliferating Tregs from siplizumab cultures. Unstimulated naive T cells appeared more diverse than memory T cells, and naive cells seemed to contribute substantially to the alloresponse. About 80-97% of proliferating CD4+ or CD8+ clones could not be given a naive or memory phenotype.

A note on this clone: The antigen it binds to is not known. Base qualities are missing; no much larger clone stands one base away.

Sorted unstimulated T cells, along with proliferating T cells recovered from mixed lymphocyte reactions, underwent TCRbeta CDR3 sequencing. Fresh whole blood from nine to ten HLA-typed healthy donors was used as the source from which PBMCs were isolated. To map where alloreactive clones came from, CD4+ non-regulatory T cells in the unstimulated state were FACS-sorted. The protocol used for the library was the immunoSEQ multiplex PCR assay. Around 92,000 TCR templates per sample were assayed by the deep sequencing platform. Genomic DNA extracted from sorted T cells was the material used for TCRbeta CDR3 sequencing. In the original analysis: Clonal analysis of TCRbeta CDR3 data was done in the R programming language. Unstimulated samples were compared with post-reaction CFSE-low samples to define alloreactive CD4+ and CD8+ clones. Regulatory or non-regulatory origin was assigned to alloreactive CD4+ clones by matching of sequences to sorted unstimulated Treg and non-Treg repertoires. TCRdb obtained this table from immuneACCESS and retained in-frame rearrangements with V and J assigned. These tables miss some clones; where compared with another copy, unresolved V genes account for less than half of the shortfall, and the remainder is unexplained. V, J and clone size are taken as reported in that table, and D and trimming were inferred from the DNA itself. This sample comprises around 97,000 clones, around 94% of them detected only once. The ten largest clones add up to 1% to 1.5% of the sample.

Measured from the cysteine to the phenylalanine, the CDR3 is 18 residues long. The DNA shown is the 54-base CDR3, in frame from base 1. Via the germline V gene, CDR1 is KGHSH and CDR2 LQKENI. Clipping removes 3 bases from V and 0 bases from J, with 13 as the unmatched junction base count. This clonotype was obtained from a human donor in good health. The chain joins TRBV18 to TRBJ2-5; 7 nucleotides in the junction match TRBD2. The sequenced material came from non-Treg CD4+ T cells sorted from blood. The sample's cell subset or site label, decoded: FACS-sorted unstimulated CD4+ non-regulatory T cells. CDR3 sequence: CASSPTVAIGTNQETQYF. The DNA sequence reads TGTGCCAGCTCACCTACCGTGGCAATCGGGACTAACCAAGAGACCCAGTACTTC.